Below, 18 T cell receptor beta chains from the same sample are listed, as sequenced in a study of technical replicates of blood from a handful of donors. Profiled with immunoSEQ multiplex PCR; TCRdb holds only in-frame clones, not every one. The data hold more than 65,000 clones, with approximately 95% observed a single time. Sequenced material: T cells isolated from PBMCs. These receptors all come from a human donor in good health.

The chain couples TRBV10-3 to TRBJ2-2; D is uncertain. This CDR3 is 11 amino acids long. Looked up from germline, CDR1 is ENHRY and CDR2 is SYGVKD. Between the trimmed V and J ends, which lost 0 bases and 9 bases, there was a span of 2 bases. The CDR3 loop is CAISESRELFF. The CDR3 bases are TGTGCCATCAGTGAGTCCAGGGAGCTGTTTTTT.

The chain recombines TRBV11-3 with TRBJ2-2; no clear D gene. Germline V CDR1 and CDR2: SGHNT, YENEEA. V was clipped by 0 bases and J by 6 bases, with 8 bases between them. CDR3 length: 14 amino acids. The CDR3 nucleotides read TGTGCCAGCAGCTTAGAGGCCCTAGCCGGGGAGCTGTTTTTT. Residues: CASSLEALAGELFF.

The rearrangement uses TRBV7-9 and TRBJ2-7, with TRBD1 matching over 7 bases. Trimming at V came to 3 bases and at J to 0 bases, leaving 2 bases not matched to a gene. Germline values: CDR1 SEHNR, CDR2 FQNEAQ (reference sequence). The CDR3 extends over 14 amino acids. Here the CDR3 reads CASSFGTASYEQYF. The CDR3 nucleotides read TGTGCCAGCAGCTTTGGGACAGCCTCCTACGAGCAGTACTTC.

This sequence joins TRBV28 and TRBJ1-5; perhaps TRBD1 as D (5 bases). Deletions cut 3 bases from V and 6 bases from J, with 9 bases between. The CDR3 is 13 amino acids. Germline V gives CDR1 MDHEN, CDR2 SYDVKM. CDR3 amino acids: CASSFQGTQPQHF. The CDR3 bases are TGTGCCAGCAGTTTCCAGGGAACTCAGCCCCAGCATTTT.

The chain is built from TRBV7-2 and TRBJ2-7; D perhaps matches TRBD1 (6 bases). The CDR3 is 18 amino acids. V lost 2 bases and J lost 5, with 25 bases in between. Germline CDR1 and CDR2: SGHTA and FQGNSA. In DNA, the CDR3 is TGTGCCAGCAGCTTACGGTCCTGGGCAGGGGTTTTTTCGGACGAGCAGTACTTC. Protein product: CASSLRSWAGVFSDEQYF.

V and J are TRBV11-1 and TRBJ2-3; 9 positions match TRBD1. With 5 bases clipped from V and 3 bases from J, the junction kept 3 bases outside the gene matches. The germline V gene has CDR1 SGHAT and CDR2 FQDESV (reference sequence). The CDR3 spans 14 residues. CDR3 DNA: TGTGCCAGCAGCGCACAGGGGGCGACAGATACGCAGTATTTT. Translated: CASSAQGATDTQYF.

This sequence joins TRBV13 and TRBJ1-1; D is unresolved. The CDR3 has 12 residues. The ends were cut back, 3 bases at V and 0 bases at J, with 2 bases in the middle. The germline V gene encodes CDR1 PRHDT and CDR2 FYEKMQ (reference sequence). CDR3 in DNA: TGTGCCAGCAGCTTCATGAACACTGAAGCTTTCTTT. This sequence encodes CASSFMNTEAFF. The complete variable domain, with remaining parts taken from reference TRBV13 and TRBJ1-1, reads AAGVIQSPRHLIKEKRETATLKCYPIPRHDTVYWYQQGPGQDPQFLISFYEKMQSDKGSIPDRFSAQQFSDYHSELNMSSLELGDSALYFCASSFMNTEAFFGQGTRLTVV.

The CDR3 loop is CASGTLAGGRETQYF. The CDR3 DNA follows: TGTGCCAGCGGAACGCTAGCGGGAGGGAGAGAGACCCAGTACTTC. V and J are TRBV9 and TRBJ2-5, with TRBD2 matching 12 bases. CDR3 size: 15 residues. Germline CDR1 and CDR2: SGDLS and YYNGEE. With V trimmed by 7 bases and J by 4 bases, 8 bases remained unmatched.

The chain joins TRBV20-1 to TRBJ2-7; a weak D match, TRBD2 (6 bases). CDR3 length: 11 residues. Germline V gene data show CDR1 as DFQATT and CDR2 as SNEGSKA (reference sequence). V was shortened by 3 bases and J by 5 bases, with 8 bases between the two germline ends. Here the CDR3 DNA reads TGCAGTGCTAGCGGGAGCAACGAGCAGTACTTC. Translating gives CSASGSNEQYF.

In DNA form, the CDR3 reads TGTGCCAGCAGCCCCGGACAGGTTAGCTCCTACGAGCAGTACTTC. Encoded protein: CASSPGQVSSYEQYF. The J gene is TRBJ2-7, the V gene TRBV7-2, with 7 bases that match TRBD1. This CDR3 has 15 residues. Looked up from germline, CDR1 is SGHTA and CDR2 is FQGNSA. Trimming cost V 5 bases and J 0 bases; bases outside gene matches: 7.

The chain recombines TRBV7-3 with TRBJ2-7; 7 bases line up with TRBD2. V dropped 3 bases and J dropped 3; count of bases not matched to a gene: 2. Looked up from germline, CDR1 is SGHTA and CDR2 is FQGTGA. The CDR3 is made up of 13 amino acids. The CDR3 loop is CASSLSSGYEQYF. DNA for the CDR3: TGTGCCAGCAGCTTGTCTAGCGGCTACGAGCAGTACTTC.

The rearrangement joins TRBV29-1 to TRBJ2-7; no clear D. The germline V gene encodes CDR1 SQVTM and CDR2 ANQGSEA. The CDR3 contains 12 residues. Trimming removed 6 bases at V and 6 bases at J, with 15 bases between. The CDR3 region is CSVARETGEQYF. The CDR3, as DNA: TGCAGCGTCGCCAGAGAGACGGGCGAGCAGTACTTC.

The V gene is TRBV5-4, the J gene TRBJ2-2; 9 bases align to TRBD2. With 3 bases clipped from V and 1 base from J, the junction kept 7 bases outside the gene matches. The CDR3 totals 17 residues. Germline CDR1 SGHNT, CDR2 YYREEE (reference sequence). CDR3 loop: CASSSPIAGVNTGELFF. CDR3 nucleotide sequence: TGTGCCAGCAGCTCGCCAATAGCGGGAGTGAACACCGGGGAGCTGTTTTTT.

The chain employs TRBV5-1 and TRBJ2-1; 7 bases match TRBD2. V lost 3 bases and J lost 5; bases outside the gene matches: 11. This CDR3 spans 16 amino acids. CDR1 and CDR2 from the germline V gene are SGHRS and YFSETQ. The chain's CDR3 is CASSYTERDYNNEQFF. Here the CDR3 DNA reads TGCGCCAGCAGCTATACGGAGCGGGACTATAACAATGAGCAGTTCTTC.

V usage is TRBV5-1 and J usage is TRBJ2-7; TRBD2 matches 9 bases. Germline trimming cut 0 bases from V and 4 bases from J; bases unmatched to any gene: 8. Germline CDR1 and CDR2: SGHRS and YFSETQ. The CDR3 runs to 16 residues. In DNA, the CDR3 is TGCGCCAGCAGCTTGGGAGAGTGGCGGGAGGGGTACGAGCAGTACTTC. It translates to CASSLGEWREGYEQYF.

The rearrangement links TRBV6-5 to TRBJ2-1; D call uncertain. CDR1 and CDR2 (germline): MNHEY, SVGAGI. Trimming shortened V by 2 bases and J by 7 bases, and 6 bases separated the two germline ends. This CDR3 is built from 12 residues. The CDR3 DNA follows: TGTGCCAGCAGTTACAACTGGAATGAGCAGTTCTTC. It is translated as CASSYNWNEQFF.

The chain couples TRBV5-1 to TRBJ2-7, with 11 bases matching TRBD2. Trimming removed 2 bases from V and 3 bases from J; junction bases left unmatched: 4. The CDR3 loop spans 15 amino acids. Germline CDR1 SGHRS, CDR2 YFSETQ. This CDR3 is CASSLLAGEIYEQYF. As DNA, the CDR3 is TGCGCCAGCAGCTTACTAGCGGGAGAAATCTACGAGCAGTACTTC. Full variable domain (outside the CDR3, taken from reference TRBV5-1 and TRBJ2-7): KAGVTQTPRYLIKTRGQQVTLSCSPISGHRSVSWYQQTPGQGLQFLFEYFSETQRNKGNFPGRFSGRQFSNSRSEMNVSTLELGDSALYLCASSLLAGEIYEQYFGPGTRLTVT.

The V call is TRBV27, the J call TRBJ2-1; 12 bases are a match to TRBD2. After removal of 5 bases from V and 8 bases from J, the junction contained 4 bases not matched to a gene. Germline values: CDR1 MNHEY, CDR2 SMNVEV (reference sequence). The CDR3 is 14 amino acids. The CDR3 loop reads CASSTTSGSDEQFF. CDR3 in DNA: TGTGCCAGCAGTACGACTAGCGGGAGCGATGAGCAGTTCTTC.